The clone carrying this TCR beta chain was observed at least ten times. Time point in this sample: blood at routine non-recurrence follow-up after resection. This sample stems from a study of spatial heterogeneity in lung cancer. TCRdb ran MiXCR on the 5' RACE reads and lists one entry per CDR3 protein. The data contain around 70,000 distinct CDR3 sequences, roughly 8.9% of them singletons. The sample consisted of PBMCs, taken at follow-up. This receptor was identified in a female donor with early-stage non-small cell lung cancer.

In DNA form, the CDR3 reads TGCAGTGCTAGAGATCGGGGACTAGCGGTTAATGAGCAGTTCTTC. This sequence encodes CSARDRGLAVNEQFF. The J gene is TRBJ2-1, the V gene TRBV20-1; 11 bases agree with TRBD2. The V gene's germline CDR1 is DFQATT and CDR2 SNEGSKA (reference sequence). V lost 0 bases to trimming and J lost 7 bases; unmatched junction nucleotides: 5. This CDR3 region has 15 residues.